Detailed here is one T cell receptor (beta chain). What it recognizes is unknown. Every donor provided one blood sample measuring approximately 2.5 ml. The CDR3 spans 14 residues. Germline lookup yields CDR1 DFQATT and CDR2 SNEGSKA (reference sequence). The sample comes from a study of monozygotic twins with inflammatory bowel disease. Broader study findings: People with IBD had fewer clonotypes in common with others than healthy twins did, especially with disease activity. Nothing supported a single strong signal or clonotype that was associated with IBD.

Each TCR library used 3500 ng of total RNA. After re-calling the 5' RACE reads, TCRdb lists one entry per CDR3 protein, DNA absent. The table for this sample gives approximately 160,000 distinct CDR3 sequences. The sequence was obtained from a human donor with ulcerative colitis or Crohn's disease, or a healthy co-twin of an affected twin (not recorded which). Sequencing was performed on blood. The genes are TRBV20-1 and TRBJ2-7. CDR3: CSARDEWMSYEQYF.